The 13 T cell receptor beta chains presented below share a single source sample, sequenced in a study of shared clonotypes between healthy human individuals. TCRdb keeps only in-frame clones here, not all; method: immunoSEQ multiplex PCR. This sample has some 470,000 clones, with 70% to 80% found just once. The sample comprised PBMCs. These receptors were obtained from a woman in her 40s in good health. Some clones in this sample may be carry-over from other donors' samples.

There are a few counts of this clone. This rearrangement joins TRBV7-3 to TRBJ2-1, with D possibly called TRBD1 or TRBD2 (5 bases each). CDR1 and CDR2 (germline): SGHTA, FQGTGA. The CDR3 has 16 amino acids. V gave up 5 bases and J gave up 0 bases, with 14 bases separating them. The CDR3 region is CASSPPEGTSYNEQFF. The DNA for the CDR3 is TGTGCCAGCAGCCCCCCCGAAGGGACCTCCTACAATGAGCAGTTCTTC.

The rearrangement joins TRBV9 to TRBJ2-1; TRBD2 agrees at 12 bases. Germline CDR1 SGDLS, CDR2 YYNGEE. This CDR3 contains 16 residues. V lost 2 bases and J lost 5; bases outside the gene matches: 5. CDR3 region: CASSVLAGGPHNEQFF. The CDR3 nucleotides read TGTGCCAGCAGCGTCCTAGCGGGAGGGCCCCACAATGAGCAGTTCTTC.

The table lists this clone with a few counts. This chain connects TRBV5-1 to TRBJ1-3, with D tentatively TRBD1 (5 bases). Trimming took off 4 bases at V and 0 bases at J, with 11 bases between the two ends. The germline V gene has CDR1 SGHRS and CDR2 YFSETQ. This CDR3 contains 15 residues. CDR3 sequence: CASSPGTSSGNTIYF. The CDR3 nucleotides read TGCGCCAGCAGCCCGGGGACCTCCTCTGGAAACACCATATATTTT.

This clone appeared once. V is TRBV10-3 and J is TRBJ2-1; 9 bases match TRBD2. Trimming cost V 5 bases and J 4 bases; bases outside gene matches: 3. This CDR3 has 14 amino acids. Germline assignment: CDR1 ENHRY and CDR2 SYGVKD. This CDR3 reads CAISRLAEYNEQFF. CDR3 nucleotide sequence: TGTGCCATCAGTCGACTAGCGGAATACAATGAGCAGTTCTTC.

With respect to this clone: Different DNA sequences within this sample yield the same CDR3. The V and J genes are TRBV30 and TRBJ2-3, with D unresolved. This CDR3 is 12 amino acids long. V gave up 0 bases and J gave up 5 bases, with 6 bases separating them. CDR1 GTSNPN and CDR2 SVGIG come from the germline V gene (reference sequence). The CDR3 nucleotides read TGTGCCTGGAGTGTACTCGGAGATACGCAGTATTTT. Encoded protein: CAWSVLGDTQYF.

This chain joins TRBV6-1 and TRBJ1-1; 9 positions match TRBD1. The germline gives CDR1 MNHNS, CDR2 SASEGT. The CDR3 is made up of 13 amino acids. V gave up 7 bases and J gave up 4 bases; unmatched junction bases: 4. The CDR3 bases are TGTGCCAGCATTCGACAGGGGGGCACTGAAGCTTTCTTT. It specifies CASIRQGGTEAFF.

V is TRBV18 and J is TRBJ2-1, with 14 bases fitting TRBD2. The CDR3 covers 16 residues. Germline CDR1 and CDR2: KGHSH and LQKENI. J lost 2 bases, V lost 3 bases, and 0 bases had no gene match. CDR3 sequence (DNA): TGTGCCAGCTCACCGGGACTAGCGGGAGCCTACAATGAGCAGTTCTTC. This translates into CASSPGLAGAYNEQFF.

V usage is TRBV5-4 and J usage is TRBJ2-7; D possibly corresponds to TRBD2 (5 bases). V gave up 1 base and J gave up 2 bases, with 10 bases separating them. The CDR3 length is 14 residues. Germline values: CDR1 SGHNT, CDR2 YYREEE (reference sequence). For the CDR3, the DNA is TGTGCCAGCAGCTTGCTAGGAGGAACCTACGAGCAGTACTTC. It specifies CASSLLGGTYEQYF.

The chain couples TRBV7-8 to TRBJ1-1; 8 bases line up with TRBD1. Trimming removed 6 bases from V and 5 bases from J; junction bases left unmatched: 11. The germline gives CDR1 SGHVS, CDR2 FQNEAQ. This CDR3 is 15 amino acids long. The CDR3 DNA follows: TGTGCCAGCAGAAGGACAGGGTACGACCCGACTGAAGCTTTCTTT. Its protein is CASRRTGYDPTEAFF.

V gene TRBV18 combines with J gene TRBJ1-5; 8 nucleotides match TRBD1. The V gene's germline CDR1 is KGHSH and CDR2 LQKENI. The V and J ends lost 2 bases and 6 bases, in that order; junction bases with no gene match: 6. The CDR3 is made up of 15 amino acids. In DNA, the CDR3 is TGTGCCAGCTCACCAGGGGCAGGGGGCACTCAGCCCCAGCATTTT. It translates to CASSPGAGGTQPQHF.

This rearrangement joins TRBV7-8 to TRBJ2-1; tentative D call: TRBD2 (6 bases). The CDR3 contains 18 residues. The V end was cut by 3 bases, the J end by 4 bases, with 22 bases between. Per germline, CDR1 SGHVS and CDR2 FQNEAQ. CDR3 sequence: CASSFGGYGGERYNEQFF. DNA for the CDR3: TGTGCCAGCAGCTTTGGAGGGTATGGGGGAGAGCGATACAATGAGCAGTTCTTC.

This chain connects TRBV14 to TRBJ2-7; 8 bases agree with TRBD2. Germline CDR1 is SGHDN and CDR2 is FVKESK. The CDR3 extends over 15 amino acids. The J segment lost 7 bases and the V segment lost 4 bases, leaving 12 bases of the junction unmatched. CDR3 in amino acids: CASSPLGLAGGEQYF. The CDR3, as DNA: TGTGCCAGCAGCCCTTTGGGGCTAGCGGGTGGTGAGCAGTACTTC.

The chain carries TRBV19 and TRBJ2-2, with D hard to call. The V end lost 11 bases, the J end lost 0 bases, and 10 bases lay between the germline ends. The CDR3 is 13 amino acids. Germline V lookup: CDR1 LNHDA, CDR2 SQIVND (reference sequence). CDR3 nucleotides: TGTGCCGTATGGGGTTCGAACACCGGGGAGCTGTTTTTT. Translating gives CAVWGSNTGELFF.